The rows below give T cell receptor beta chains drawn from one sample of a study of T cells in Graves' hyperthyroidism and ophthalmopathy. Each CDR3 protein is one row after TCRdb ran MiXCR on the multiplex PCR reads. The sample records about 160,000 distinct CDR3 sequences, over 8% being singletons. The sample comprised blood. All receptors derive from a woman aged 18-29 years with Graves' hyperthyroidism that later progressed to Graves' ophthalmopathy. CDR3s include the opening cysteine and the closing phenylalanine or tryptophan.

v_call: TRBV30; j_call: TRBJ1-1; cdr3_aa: CAWSVHDNTEAFF
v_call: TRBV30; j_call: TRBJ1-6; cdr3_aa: CAWSVKSPGGNSPLHF
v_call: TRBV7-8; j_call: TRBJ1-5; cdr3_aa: CASSLVARGSNQPQHF
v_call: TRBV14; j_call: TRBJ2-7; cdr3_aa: CASSPLSGYEQYF
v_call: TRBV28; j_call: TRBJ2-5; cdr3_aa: CASKTLRGARRSETQYF
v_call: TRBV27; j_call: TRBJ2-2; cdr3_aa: CASSTTGTGLNTGELFF
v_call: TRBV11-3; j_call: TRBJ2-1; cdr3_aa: CASSFSGRGDEQFF
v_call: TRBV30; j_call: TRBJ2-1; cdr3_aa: CAWSVINEQFF
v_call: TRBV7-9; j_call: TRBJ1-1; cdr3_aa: CASSLPGQGAVMNTEAFF
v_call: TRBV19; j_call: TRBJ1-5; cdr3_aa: CATNGRGIQPQHF
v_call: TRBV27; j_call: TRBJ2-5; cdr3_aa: CASSPLPPTLAGGTQETQYF
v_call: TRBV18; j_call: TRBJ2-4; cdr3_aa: CASSSGVAKNIQYF
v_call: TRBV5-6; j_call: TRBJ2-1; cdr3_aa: CASSLWSGSLNEQFF
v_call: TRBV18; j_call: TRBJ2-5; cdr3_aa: CASSPNREETQYF
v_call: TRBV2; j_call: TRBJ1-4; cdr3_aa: CASRRTGGVFNEKLFF
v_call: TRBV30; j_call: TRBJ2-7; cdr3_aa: CAWRLAFLTGTYEQYF
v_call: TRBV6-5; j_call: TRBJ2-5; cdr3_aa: CASSYEGAGGPLAQYF
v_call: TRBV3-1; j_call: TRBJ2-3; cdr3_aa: CASSDRGSSGTDTQYF
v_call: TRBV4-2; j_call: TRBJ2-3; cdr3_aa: CASSQGILAGENTDTQYF
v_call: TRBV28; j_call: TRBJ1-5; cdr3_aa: CASDDTDQPQHF
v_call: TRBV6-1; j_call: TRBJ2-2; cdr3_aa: CASSPLSGANTGELFF
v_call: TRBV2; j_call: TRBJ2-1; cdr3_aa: CASSLGLAGVTEQFF
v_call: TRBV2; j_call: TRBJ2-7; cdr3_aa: CASMGQGYHEQYF
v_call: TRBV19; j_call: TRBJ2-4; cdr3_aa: CASSPTGVTKNIQYF
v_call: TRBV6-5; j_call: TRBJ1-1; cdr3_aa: CASSYTNRETEAFF
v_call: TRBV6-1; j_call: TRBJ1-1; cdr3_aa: CASSSRPGTGGKGMNTEAFF
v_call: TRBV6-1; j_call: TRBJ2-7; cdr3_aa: CASTYSGASYEQYF
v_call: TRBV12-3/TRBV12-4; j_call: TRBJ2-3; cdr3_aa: CASSLPAGRRVGNTQYF
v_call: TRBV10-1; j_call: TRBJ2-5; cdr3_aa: CASSVFPETQYF
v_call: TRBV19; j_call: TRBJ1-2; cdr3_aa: CAIRVRGYTF
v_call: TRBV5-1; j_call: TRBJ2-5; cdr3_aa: CASSVSSGDFETQYF
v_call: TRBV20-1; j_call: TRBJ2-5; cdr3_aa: CSARVPAGGQETQYF
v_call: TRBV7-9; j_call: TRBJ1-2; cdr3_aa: CASSLATGGPNYGYTF
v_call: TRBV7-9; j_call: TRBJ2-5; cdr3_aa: CASSAADRGTQETQYF
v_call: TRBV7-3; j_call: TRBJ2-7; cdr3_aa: CASSLRQGALHEQYF
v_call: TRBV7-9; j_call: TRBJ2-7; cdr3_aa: CASSLGTYEQYF
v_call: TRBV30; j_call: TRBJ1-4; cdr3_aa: CAWDRGGALELFF
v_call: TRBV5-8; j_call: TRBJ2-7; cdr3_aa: CASSLGEAAYEQYF
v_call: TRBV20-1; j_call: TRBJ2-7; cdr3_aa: CSAHPHSGSPYEQYF
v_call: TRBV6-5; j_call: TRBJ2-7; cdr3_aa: CASSYSAGVTYEQYF
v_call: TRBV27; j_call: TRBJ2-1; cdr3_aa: CASSRDYTYNEQFF
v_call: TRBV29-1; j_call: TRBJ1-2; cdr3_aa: CSVEWQNYGYTF
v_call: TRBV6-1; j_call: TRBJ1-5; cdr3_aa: CASSLRQEHDQPQHF
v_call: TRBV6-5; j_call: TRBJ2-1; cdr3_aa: CASSYSSGGGRDEQFF
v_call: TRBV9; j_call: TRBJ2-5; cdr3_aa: CASSVGMASGDKETQYF
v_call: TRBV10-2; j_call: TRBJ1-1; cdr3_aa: CASSNAALGGTEAFF
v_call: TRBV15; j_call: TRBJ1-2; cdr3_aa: CATSRVGYGLNYGYTF
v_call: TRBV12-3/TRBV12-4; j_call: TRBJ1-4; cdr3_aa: CASSFRVANEKLFF
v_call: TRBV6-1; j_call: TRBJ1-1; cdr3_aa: CASSTTGGGTEAFF
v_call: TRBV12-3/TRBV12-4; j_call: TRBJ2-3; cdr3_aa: CASSLLDGDTQYF
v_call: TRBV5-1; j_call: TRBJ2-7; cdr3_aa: CASSGRDSSYEQYF
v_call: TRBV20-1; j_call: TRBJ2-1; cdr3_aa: CSARDWASSYNEQFF
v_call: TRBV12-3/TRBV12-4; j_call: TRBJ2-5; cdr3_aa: CASSLKETQYF
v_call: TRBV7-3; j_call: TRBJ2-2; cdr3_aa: CASSSIPNGELFF
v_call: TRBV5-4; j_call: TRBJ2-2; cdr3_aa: CASSLEGGELFF